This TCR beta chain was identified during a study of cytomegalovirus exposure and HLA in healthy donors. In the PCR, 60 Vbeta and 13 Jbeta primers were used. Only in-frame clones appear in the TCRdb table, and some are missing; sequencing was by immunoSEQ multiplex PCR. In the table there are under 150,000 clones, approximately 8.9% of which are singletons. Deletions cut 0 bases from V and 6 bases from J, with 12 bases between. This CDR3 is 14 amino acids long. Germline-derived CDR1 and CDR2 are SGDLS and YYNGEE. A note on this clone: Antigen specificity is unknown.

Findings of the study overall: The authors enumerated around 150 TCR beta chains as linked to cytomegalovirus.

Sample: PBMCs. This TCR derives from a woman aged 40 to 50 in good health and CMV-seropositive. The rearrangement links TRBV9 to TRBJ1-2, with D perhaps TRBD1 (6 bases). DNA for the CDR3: TGTGCCAGCAGCGTAGCTACGACAGGCCATGGCTACACCTTC. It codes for CASSVATTGHGYTF. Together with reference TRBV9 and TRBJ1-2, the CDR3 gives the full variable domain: DSGVTQTPKHLITATGQRVTLRCSPRSGDLSVYWYQQSLDQGLQFLIQYYNGEERAKGNILERFSAQQFPDLHSELNLSSLELGDSALYFCASSVATTGHGYTFGSGTRLTVV.